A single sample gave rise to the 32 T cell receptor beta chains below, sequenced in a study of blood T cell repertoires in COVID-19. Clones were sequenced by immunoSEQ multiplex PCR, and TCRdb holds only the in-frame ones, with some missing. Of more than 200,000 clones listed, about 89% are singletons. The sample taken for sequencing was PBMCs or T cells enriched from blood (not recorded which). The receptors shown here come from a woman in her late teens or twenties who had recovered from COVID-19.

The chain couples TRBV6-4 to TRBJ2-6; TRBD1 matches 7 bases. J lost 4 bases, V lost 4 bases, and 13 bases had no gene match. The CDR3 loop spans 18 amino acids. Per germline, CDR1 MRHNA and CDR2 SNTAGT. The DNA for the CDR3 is TGTGCCAGCAGTGCAGGGGCCCCAGGGGGATCCGGGGCCAACGTCCTGACTTTC. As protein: CASSAGAPGGSGANVLTF.

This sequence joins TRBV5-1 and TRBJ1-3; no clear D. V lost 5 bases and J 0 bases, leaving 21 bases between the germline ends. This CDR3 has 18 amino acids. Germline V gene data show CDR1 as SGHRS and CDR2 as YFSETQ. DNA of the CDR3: TGCGCCAGCAGGTCGGGATCCACCGAAACCGTCTCTGGAAACACCATATATTTT. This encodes CASRSGSTETVSGNTIYF.

The CDR3 region has the DNA TGTGCCAGCAGCCCGACAGGGACGAACACCGGGGAGCTGTTTTTT. Translating it yields CASSPTGTNTGELFF. The genes are TRBV7-3 and TRBJ2-2, with 7 bases identical to TRBD1. The germline gives CDR1 SGHTA, CDR2 FQGTGA. CDR3 length: 15 amino acids. J lost 0 bases, V lost 5 bases, and 3 bases had no gene match.

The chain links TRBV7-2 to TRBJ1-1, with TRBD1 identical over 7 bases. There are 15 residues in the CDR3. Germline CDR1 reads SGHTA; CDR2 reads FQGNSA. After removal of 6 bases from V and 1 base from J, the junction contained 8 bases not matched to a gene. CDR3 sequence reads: CASRYRGRRNTEAFF. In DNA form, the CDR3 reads TGTGCCAGCAGGTACAGGGGTCGCCGGAACACTGAAGCTTTCTTT.

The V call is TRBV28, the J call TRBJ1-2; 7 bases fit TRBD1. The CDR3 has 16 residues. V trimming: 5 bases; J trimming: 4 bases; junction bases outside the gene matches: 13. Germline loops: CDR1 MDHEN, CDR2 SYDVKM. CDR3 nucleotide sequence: TGTGCCAGCAGTGCCCTTGGACAGGCCCTTTTCTATGGCTACACCTTC. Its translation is CASSALGQALFYGYTF.

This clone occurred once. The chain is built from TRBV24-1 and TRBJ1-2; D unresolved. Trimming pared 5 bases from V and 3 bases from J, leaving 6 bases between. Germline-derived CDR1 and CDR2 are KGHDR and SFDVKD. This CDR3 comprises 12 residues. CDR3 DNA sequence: TGTGCCACCAGTGCCGCGGACTATGGCTACACCTTC. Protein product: CATSAADYGYTF.

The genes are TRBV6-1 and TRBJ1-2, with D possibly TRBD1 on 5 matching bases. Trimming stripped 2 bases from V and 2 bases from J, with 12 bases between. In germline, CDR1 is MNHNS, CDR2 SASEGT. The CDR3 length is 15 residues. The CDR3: CASSETGEVNYGYTF. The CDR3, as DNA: TGTGCCAGCAGTGAAACGGGGGAGGTGAACTATGGCTACACCTTC.

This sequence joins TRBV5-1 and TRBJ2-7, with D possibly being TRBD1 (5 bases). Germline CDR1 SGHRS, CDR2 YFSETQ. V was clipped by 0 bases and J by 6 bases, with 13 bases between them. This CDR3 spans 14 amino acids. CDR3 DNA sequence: TGCGCCAGCAGCTTGGAGGGGATTAATAGCGAGCAGTACTTC. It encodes CASSLEGINSEQYF.

As DNA, the CDR3 is TGTGCCAGCAGCAGGAGGAGACTCTCTGGAAACACCATATATTTT. Protein sequence: CASSRRRLSGNTIYF. The rearrangement links TRBV21-1 to TRBJ1-3. TRBV21-1 is deemed a pseudogene. The CDR3 is made up of 15 amino acids.

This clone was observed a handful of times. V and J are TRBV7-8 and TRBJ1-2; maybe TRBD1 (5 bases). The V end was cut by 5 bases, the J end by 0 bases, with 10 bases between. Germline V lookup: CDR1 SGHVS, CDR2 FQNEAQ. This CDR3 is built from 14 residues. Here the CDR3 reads CASSADRPNYGYTF. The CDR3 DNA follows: TGTGCCAGCAGCGCTGACAGACCTAACTATGGCTACACCTTC.

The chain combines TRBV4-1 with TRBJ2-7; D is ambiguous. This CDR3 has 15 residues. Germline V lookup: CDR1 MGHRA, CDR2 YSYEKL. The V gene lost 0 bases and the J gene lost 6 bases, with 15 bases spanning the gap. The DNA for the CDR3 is TGCGCCAGCAGCCAAGACCCCCTCCTCAACTCCGAGCAGTACTTC. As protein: CASSQDPLLNSEQYF.

The CDR3 nucleotides are TGTGCCAGCAGCTTGGACACACTCCGGGGTGAAGCTTTCTTT. This encodes CASSLDTLRGEAFF. The V and J genes are TRBV5-4 and TRBJ1-1; the D is unclear. The germline V gene has CDR1 SGHNT and CDR2 YYREEE (reference sequence). This CDR3 has 14 amino acids. V was cut by 0 bases and J by 7 bases, with 13 bases left in between.

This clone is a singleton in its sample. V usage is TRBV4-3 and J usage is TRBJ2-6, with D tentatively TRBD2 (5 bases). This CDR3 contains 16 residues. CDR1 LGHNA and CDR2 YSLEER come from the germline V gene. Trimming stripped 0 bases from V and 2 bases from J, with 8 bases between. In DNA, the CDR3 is TGCGCCAGCAGCCAAGATACCGGGACTGGGGCCAACGTCCTGACTTTC. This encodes CASSQDTGTGANVLTF.

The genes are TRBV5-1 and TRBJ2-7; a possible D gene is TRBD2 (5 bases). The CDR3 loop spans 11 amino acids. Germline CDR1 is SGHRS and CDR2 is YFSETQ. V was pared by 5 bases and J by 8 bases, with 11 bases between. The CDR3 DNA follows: TGCGCCAGCAGGAGGGTCGGGAAGCAGTACTTC. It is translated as CASRRVGKQYF. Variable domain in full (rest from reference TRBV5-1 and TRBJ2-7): KAGVTQTPRYLIKTRGQQVTLSCSPISGHRSVSWYQQTPGQGLQFLFEYFSETQRNKGNFPGRFSGRQFSNSRSEMNVSTLELGDSALYLCASRRVGKQYFGPGTRLTVT.

The CDR3 nucleotides read TGTGCCAGCAGTTACCGGCGCGGTGTCTCCTACGAGCAGTACTTC. Translation gives CASSYRRGVSYEQYF. The V and J genes are TRBV6-2 or TRBV6-3 and TRBJ2-7; no reliable D call. Germline V gene data show CDR1 as MNHEY and CDR2 as SVGEGT. The CDR3 has 15 residues. Trimming took off 2 bases at V and 0 bases at J, with 11 bases between the two ends.

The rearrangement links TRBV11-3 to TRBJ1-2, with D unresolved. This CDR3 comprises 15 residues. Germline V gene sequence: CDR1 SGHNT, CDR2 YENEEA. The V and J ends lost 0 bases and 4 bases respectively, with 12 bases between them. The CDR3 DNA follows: TGTGCCAGCAGCTTAGACGGACTGACTTCCTATGGCTACACCTTC. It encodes CASSLDGLTSYGYTF.

The CDR3 region has the DNA TGTGCCAGCAGCGGAGGGAGTTATGGCTACACCTTC. It yields the protein CASSGGSYGYTF. The rearrangement joins TRBV7-9 to TRBJ1-2; no clear D. The V end was cut by 5 bases, the J end by 5 bases, with 9 bases between. There are 12 residues in the CDR3. CDR1 and CDR2 from the germline V gene are SEHNR and FQNEAQ (reference sequence).

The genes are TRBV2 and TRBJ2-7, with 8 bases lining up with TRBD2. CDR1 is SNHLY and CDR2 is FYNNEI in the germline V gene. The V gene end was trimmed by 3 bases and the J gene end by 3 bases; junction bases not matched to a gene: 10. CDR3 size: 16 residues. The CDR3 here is CASSDASGQRGYEQYF. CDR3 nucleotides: TGTGCCAGCAGTGACGCTAGCGGGCAGAGGGGCTACGAGCAGTACTTC.

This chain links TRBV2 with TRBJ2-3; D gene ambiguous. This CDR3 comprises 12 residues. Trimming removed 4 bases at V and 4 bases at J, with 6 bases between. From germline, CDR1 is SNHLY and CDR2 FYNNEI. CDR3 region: CASSGGSDTQYF. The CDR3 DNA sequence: TGTGCCAGCAGTGGCGGATCAGATACGCAGTATTTT.

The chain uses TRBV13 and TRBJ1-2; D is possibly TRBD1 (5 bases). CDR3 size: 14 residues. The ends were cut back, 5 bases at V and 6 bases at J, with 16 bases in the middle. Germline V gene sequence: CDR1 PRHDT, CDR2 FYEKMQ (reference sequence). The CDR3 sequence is CASSRRQGLDGYTF. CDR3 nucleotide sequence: TGTGCCAGCAGCCGTCGTCAGGGTTTGGATGGCTACACCTTC.

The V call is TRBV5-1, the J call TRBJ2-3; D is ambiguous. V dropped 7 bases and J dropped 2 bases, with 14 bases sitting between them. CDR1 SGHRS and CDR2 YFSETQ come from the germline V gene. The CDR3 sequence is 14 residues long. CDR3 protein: CASGLELNTDTQYF. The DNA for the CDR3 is TGCGCCAGCGGTTTGGAACTTAACACAGATACGCAGTATTTT.

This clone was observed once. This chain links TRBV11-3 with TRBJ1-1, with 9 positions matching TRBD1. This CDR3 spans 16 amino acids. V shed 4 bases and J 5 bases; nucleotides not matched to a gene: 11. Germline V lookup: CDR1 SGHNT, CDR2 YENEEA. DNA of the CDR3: TGTGCCAGCAGCTCAGGGACAGGGAGAAGGAGTACTGAAGCTTTCTTT. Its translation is CASSSGTGRRSTEAFF.

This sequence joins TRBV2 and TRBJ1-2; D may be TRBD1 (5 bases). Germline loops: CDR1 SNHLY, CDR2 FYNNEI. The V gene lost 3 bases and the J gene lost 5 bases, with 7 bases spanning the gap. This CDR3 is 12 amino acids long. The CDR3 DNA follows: TGTGCCAGCAGTGACGCAGGGTATGGCTACACCTTC. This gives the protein CASSDAGYGYTF.

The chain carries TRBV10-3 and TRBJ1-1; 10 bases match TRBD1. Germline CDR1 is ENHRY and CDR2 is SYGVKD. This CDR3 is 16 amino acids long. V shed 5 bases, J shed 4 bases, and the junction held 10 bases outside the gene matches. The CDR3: CAISLGSGTGVTEAFF. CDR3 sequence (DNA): TGTGCCATCAGTTTGGGGTCCGGGACAGGGGTCACTGAAGCTTTCTTT.

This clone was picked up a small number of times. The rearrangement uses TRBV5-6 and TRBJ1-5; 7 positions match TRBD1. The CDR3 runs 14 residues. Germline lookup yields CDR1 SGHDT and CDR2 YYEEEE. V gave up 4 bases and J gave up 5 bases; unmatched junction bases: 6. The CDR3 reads CASSRITGDQPQHF. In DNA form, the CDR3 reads TGTGCCAGCAGCCGCATTACAGGGGATCAGCCCCAGCATTTT.

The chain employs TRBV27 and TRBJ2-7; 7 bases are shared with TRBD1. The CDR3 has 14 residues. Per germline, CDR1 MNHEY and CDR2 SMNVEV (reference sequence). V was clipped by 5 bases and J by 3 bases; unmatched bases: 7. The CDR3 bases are TGTGCCAGCAGTCCCCGGGGACAGATCTACGAGCAGTACTTC. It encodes CASSPRGQIYEQYF.

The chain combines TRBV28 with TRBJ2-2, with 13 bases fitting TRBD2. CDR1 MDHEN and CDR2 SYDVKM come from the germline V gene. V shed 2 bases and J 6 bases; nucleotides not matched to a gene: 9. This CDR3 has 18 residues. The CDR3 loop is CASSLGGMGLAGSGELFF. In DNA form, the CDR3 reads TGTGCCAGCAGTTTAGGAGGGATGGGACTAGCGGGGTCCGGGGAGCTGTTTTTT.

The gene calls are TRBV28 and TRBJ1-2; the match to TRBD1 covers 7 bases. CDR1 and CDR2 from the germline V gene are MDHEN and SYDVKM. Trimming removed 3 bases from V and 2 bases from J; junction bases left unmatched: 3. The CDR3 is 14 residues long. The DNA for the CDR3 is TGTGCCAGCAGTTTTACAGGGGACAACTATGGCTACACCTTC. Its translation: CASSFTGDNYGYTF.

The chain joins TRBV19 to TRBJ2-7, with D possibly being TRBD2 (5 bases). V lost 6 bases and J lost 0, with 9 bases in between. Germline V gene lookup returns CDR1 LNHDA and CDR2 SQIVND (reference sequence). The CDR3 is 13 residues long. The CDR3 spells CASSGRGSYEQYF. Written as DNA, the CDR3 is TGTGCCAGTAGCGGACGGGGCTCCTACGAGCAGTACTTC.

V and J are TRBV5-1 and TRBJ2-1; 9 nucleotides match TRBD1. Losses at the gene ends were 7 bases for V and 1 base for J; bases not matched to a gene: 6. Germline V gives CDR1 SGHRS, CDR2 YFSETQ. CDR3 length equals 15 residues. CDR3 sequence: CASPRQGVSYNEQFF. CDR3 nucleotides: TGCGCCAGCCCCAGACAGGGGGTTTCCTACAATGAGCAGTTCTTC.

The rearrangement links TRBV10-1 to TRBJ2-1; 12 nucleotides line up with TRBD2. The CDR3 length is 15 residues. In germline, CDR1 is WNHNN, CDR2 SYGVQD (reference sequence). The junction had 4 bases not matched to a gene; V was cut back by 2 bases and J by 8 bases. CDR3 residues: CASSERLAGADEQFF. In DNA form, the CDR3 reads TGCGCCAGCAGTGAGAGACTAGCGGGAGCCGATGAGCAGTTCTTC.

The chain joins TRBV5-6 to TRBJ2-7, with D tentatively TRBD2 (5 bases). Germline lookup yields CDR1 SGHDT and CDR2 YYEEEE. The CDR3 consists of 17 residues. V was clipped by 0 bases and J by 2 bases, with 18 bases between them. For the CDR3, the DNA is TGTGCCAGCAGCTTGGACCGAGCGGATCTCTCCCCCTACGAGCAGTACTTC. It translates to CASSLDRADLSPYEQYF.